This T cell receptor (beta chain) was observed in a study of T-cell reconstitution after alpha-beta-depleted transplantation in children. Points from the study as a whole: Expanded graft clones, several hundred of them, were reportedly the source of alpha-beta T cells about two months after transplant.

This clonotype came up a few times. Antigen specificity is unknown. Germline V CDR1 and CDR2: SQVTM, ANQGSEA. The CDR3 spans 15 residues. V was pared by 7 bases and J by 6 bases, with 13 bases of the junction left unmatched. A TCRbeta library incorporating unique molecular identifiers was prepared. TCRdb redid the calling of the PCR reads with MiXCR, one entry per CDR3 protein. The sample has approximately 980,000 distinct CDR3 sequences, around 30% seen once. The source material was PBMCs, mostly from graft donor cells, sampled 360 days after TCRalphabeta/CD19-depleted stem cell transplant. The rearrangement uses TRBV29-1 and TRBJ2-3; 10 bases align to TRBD2. This TCR was sampled from a boy in the first two years of life who had a stem cell transplant for SCID, so the T cells may come from the graft donor. CDR3 region: CSAPVSGGSWDTQYF. The CDR3 coding sequence is TGCAGCGCCCCCGTTAGCGGGGGGTCGTGGGATACGCAGTATTTT.